This T cell receptor beta chain was captured in a study of graft-versus-host responses after intestinal transplantation. The table came from immunoSEQ multiplex PCR; TCRdb's copy has only in-frame clones and leaves some out. The data show about 120,000 clones, approximately 92% seen once. V dropped 0 bases and J dropped 15 bases, with 12 bases sitting between them. The CDR3 is 12 residues long. The germline V gene encodes CDR1 MGHRA and CDR2 YSYEKL. This clone was picked up one time. No antigen is known for it. This receptor was taken from a human donor who received an intestinal transplant. This specimen was unstimulated CD4+ T cells sorted from spleen or lymph node cells, taken before intestinal transplant. V usage is TRBV4-1 and J usage is TRBJ2-4; either TRBD1 or TRBD2 may fit D (5 bases each). CDR3 sequence: CASSQESGQRYF. The CDR3 coding sequence is TGCGCCAGCAGCCAAGAAAGCGGACAAAGGTACTTC.